The source of this TCR beta chain is a study of cytotoxic CD8 clonotypes in ibrutinib-treated CLL. Overall study: IGHV unmutated 17 to 18; relapsed/refractory 11; treatment-naive approximately 16. Study-level points and caveats: Pretreatment clonality was elevated relative to age-matched healthy donors and paralleled circulating CD8+ T-cell counts.

Investigators sought sequencing depths of between 1 in 200,000 and 1 in 1 million T cells. The assay was immunoSEQ multiplex PCR, and TCRdb's table has in-frame clones only and misses some. The sample contains about 160,000 clones, roughly 77% of which appear only once. The authors obtained roughly 1.8 micrograms of genomic DNA from cryopreserved PBMCs for TCR beta libraries. As for this clone: Antigen: not known.

The CDR3 covers 16 residues. Germline CDR1 and CDR2: SNHLY and FYNNEI. With 4 bases removed from V and 0 bases from J, the gap between germline ends came to 14 bases. The chain recombines TRBV2 with TRBJ2-3, with TRBD1 as a possible D gene (6 bases). Sequenced here: PBMCs, sampled after 12 months of ibrutinib treatment. This TCR was sampled from a human donor with chronic lymphocytic leukemia. CDR3 DNA: TGTGCCAGCAGTGGCCGACAGGTCATGAGCACAGATACGCAGTATTTT. It yields the protein CASSGRQVMSTDTQYF.